Shown below are 23 T cell receptor beta chains from a single sample sequenced in a study of cytomegalovirus exposure and HLA in healthy donors. PCR employed 60 Vbeta and 13 Jbeta primers. TCRdb's copy holds only in-frame clones and misses some; the assay was immunoSEQ multiplex PCR. The sample lists about 110,000 clones; roughly 70% were seen once. The sequenced sample was PBMCs. These receptors were taken from a man aged 25-40 years in good health and CMV-seropositive.

The chain combines TRBV6-5 with TRBJ1-3; 7 bases map to TRBD1. The germline CDR1 and CDR2 sequences are MNHEY and SVGAGI. V was pared by 6 bases and J by 3 bases, with 8 bases of the junction left unmatched. The CDR3 is made up of 15 amino acids. The DNA of the CDR3 is TGTGCCAGCAGCCTACTACAGGGGATTGGAAACACCATATATTTT. Translation: CASSLLQGIGNTIYF.

J is TRBJ1-1 and V is TRBV21-1; the table's D call, TRBD1, was not checked against the DNA. TRBV21-1 constitutes a pseudogene. The CDR3 covers 13 residues. The CDR3 coding sequence is TGTGCCAGCAGCAAATGGGCGAACACTGAAGCTTTCTTT. Translation gives CASSKWANTEAFF.

The gene calls are TRBV7-6 and TRBJ1-1, with 7 bases fitting TRBD1. V lost 0 bases and J lost 4; bases outside the gene matches: 5. Germline V gene sequence: CDR1 SGHVS, CDR2 FNYEAQ. CDR3 length: 15 residues. The DNA for the CDR3 is TGTGCCAGCAGCTTAGCAAGGGGGCACGGCACTGAAGCTTTCTTT. It encodes CASSLARGHGTEAFF.

The V and J genes are TRBV2 and TRBJ1-2; weak D call: TRBD1 (6 bases). The V end was cut by 6 bases, the J end by 4 bases, with 12 bases between. The CDR3 is 13 amino acids. The V gene's germline CDR1 is SNHLY and CDR2 FYNNEI. The CDR3 DNA follows: TGTGCCAGCAGCGCCGACAGGACCTATGGCTACACCTTC. Encoded protein: CASSADRTYGYTF.

The V gene is TRBV5-4, the J gene TRBJ1-1, with D perhaps TRBD1 (6 bases). Trimming shortened V by 1 base and J by 3 bases, and 13 bases separated the two germline ends. Germline V gene sequence: CDR1 SGHNT, CDR2 YYREEE (reference sequence). The CDR3 is 15 residues long. The CDR3 region has the DNA TGTGCCAGCAGCTTGAAAGGGAACAGGGACACTGAAGCTTTCTTT. This sequence encodes CASSLKGNRDTEAFF.

This rearrangement joins TRBV11-3 to TRBJ2-1; 8 bases match TRBD2. The CDR3 runs to 13 residues. The germline CDR1 and CDR2 sequences are SGHNT and YENEEA. V shed 5 bases and J 6 bases; nucleotides not matched to a gene: 3. In DNA form, the CDR3 reads TGTGCCAGCAGCCCCGGGAGGGCCAATGAGCAGTTCTTC. Its protein product is CASSPGRANEQFF.

This clone was seen a few times. The chain employs TRBV5-4 and TRBJ2-5, with 8 positions matching TRBD2. The CDR3 is 15 amino acids. Trimming took 2 bases from V and 2 from J; bases not matched to a gene: 5. Germline CDR1 SGHNT, CDR2 YYREEE (reference sequence). The CDR3 spells CASSFTSGRQETQYF. The CDR3 DNA follows: TGTGCCAGCAGCTTCACTAGCGGACGACAAGAGACCCAGTACTTC.

This clone has just one count. The chain uses TRBV18 and TRBJ1-1; 7 positions match TRBD1. Germline CDR1 is KGHSH and CDR2 is LQKENI. The V gene end was trimmed by 1 base and the J gene end by 1 base; junction bases not matched to a gene: 3. This CDR3 has 15 residues. CDR3 bases: TGTGCCAGCTCACCACTCAGGGGGGAGAACACTGAAGCTTTCTTT. This codes for CASSPLRGENTEAFF.

Only a few counts were recorded for this clone. The genes are TRBV6-1 and TRBJ1-4; 9 nucleotides align to TRBD1. The CDR3 totals 14 residues. V lost 2 bases and J lost 8; bases outside the gene matches: 3. Germline-derived CDR1 and CDR2 are MNHNS and SASEGT. The DNA of the CDR3 is TGTGCCAGCAGTGAATTGGGACAGGGCGAAAAACTGTTTTTT. Residues: CASSELGQGEKLFF.

The chain links TRBV29-1 to TRBJ2-3, with D perhaps TRBD1 (5 bases). In germline, CDR1 is SQVTM, CDR2 ANQGSEA. The CDR3 totals 15 residues. V lost 4 bases, J lost 2 bases, and 16 bases lay in between. Here the CDR3 DNA reads TGCAGCGTTGGATCAGGGTCCACCATCACAGATACGCAGTATTTT. Protein sequence: CSVGSGSTITDTQYF.

This clone has just one count. J is TRBJ2-3 and V is TRBV29-1; 9 positions match TRBD1. Germline V lookup: CDR1 SQVTM, CDR2 ANQGSEA. The CDR3 spans 14 residues. The V gene end was trimmed by 4 bases and the J gene end by 2 bases; junction bases not matched to a gene: 4. For the CDR3, the DNA is TGCAGCGTTGGGGACAGGGTTTACACAGATACGCAGTATTTT. Protein product: CSVGDRVYTDTQYF.

The chain couples TRBV27 to TRBJ1-5, with a tentative D call TRBD1 (6 bases). CDR1 is MNHEY and CDR2 is SMNVEV in the germline V gene (reference sequence). The CDR3 sequence is 13 residues long. Trimming removed 3 bases at V and 6 bases at J, with 9 bases between. This chain's CDR3 is CASSFQGSQPQHF. The CDR3 region has the DNA TGTGCCAGCAGTTTTCAGGGGAGTCAGCCCCAGCATTTT.

This clone was observed a single time. This chain connects TRBV7-3 to TRBJ2-1; possible D gene TRBD2, 6 bases. The CDR3 runs 15 residues. V shed 4 bases and J shed 4 bases, with 14 bases lying between them. Per the germline V gene, CDR1 is SGHTA and CDR2 is FQGTGA. DNA for the CDR3: TGTGCCAGCAGCTCGGTAGCGGCCCTTTACAATGAGCAGTTCTTC. Amino acids: CASSSVAALYNEQFF.

This clone came up a few times. The V and J genes are TRBV13 and TRBJ2-1; D is perhaps TRBD2 (6 bases). V lost 5 bases and J 6 bases, leaving 11 bases between the germline ends. This CDR3 is 13 amino acids long. Germline V gene data show CDR1 as PRHDT and CDR2 as FYEKMQ (reference sequence). CDR3 DNA sequence: TGTGCCAGCAGCCCGCGGGGAACCAATGAGCAGTTCTTC. The encoded protein is CASSPRGTNEQFF.

V and J are TRBV6-5 and TRBJ2-1, with 8 bases matching TRBD2. CDR3 size: 16 residues. The V gene's germline CDR1 is MNHEY and CDR2 SVGAGI. Trimming took 0 bases from V and 8 from J; bases not matched to a gene: 9. CDR3 in amino acids: CASSYSLPGGRYEQFF. CDR3 nucleotide sequence: TGTGCCAGCAGTTACTCCCTGCCGGGGGGGCGGTATGAGCAGTTCTTC.

The chain is built from TRBV11-2 and TRBJ1-4; D might be TRBD2 (5 bases). Judging by the DNA end, TRBJ2-2 fits better; the J call may be wrong. In germline, CDR1 is SGHAT, CDR2 FQNNGV. The CDR3 runs 15 residues. For the CDR3, the DNA is TGTGCCAGCAGCTCCATAGAGAGGAGGCTGAGGGAGCTGTTTTTT. Translating it yields CASSSIERRLRELFF.

There are a few counts of this clone. J is TRBJ2-1 and V is TRBV19; 11 nucleotides match TRBD1. The CDR3 spans 15 residues. The germline V gene encodes CDR1 LNHDA and CDR2 SQIVND (reference sequence). The ends lost 6 bases at V and 3 bases at J; junction bases unmatched: 4. The CDR3 is CASSGQGAFYNEQFF. The CDR3 DNA reads as TGTGCCAGTAGCGGACAGGGGGCATTCTACAATGAGCAGTTCTTC.

This rearrangement joins TRBV5-1 to TRBJ2-5; D call uncertain. Between the trimmed V and J ends, which lost 4 bases and 2 bases, there was a span of 3 bases. Germline CDR1 reads SGHRS; CDR2 reads YFSETQ. The CDR3 loop spans 11 amino acids. The CDR3 nucleotides read TGCGCCAGCAGCCTTCAAGAGACCCAGTACTTC. Protein product: CASSLQETQYF. The full variable domain, rest sourced from reference TRBV5-1 and TRBJ2-5, is KAGVTQTPRYLIKTRGQQVTLSCSPISGHRSVSWYQQTPGQGLQFLFEYFSETQRNKGNFPGRFSGRQFSNSRSEMNVSTLELGDSALYLCASSLQETQYFGPGTRLLVL.

This clone was observed a few times. The chain is built from TRBV5-4 and TRBJ2-5; 7 positions match TRBD2. From germline, CDR1 is SGHNT and CDR2 YYREEE (reference sequence). The CDR3 runs 16 residues. The junction had 11 bases not matched to a gene; V was cut back by 1 base and J by 5 bases. This chain's CDR3 is CASSLYGSARGETQYF. The CDR3 coding sequence is TGTGCCAGCAGCTTGTATGGTTCGGCGCGGGGGGAGACCCAGTACTTC.

This rearrangement joins TRBV6-1 to TRBJ1-2, with 8 positions matching TRBD1. Germline V gene sequence: CDR1 MNHNS, CDR2 SASEGT. V shed 6 bases, J shed 4 bases, and the junction held 10 bases outside the gene matches. The CDR3 runs to 15 residues. CDR3 DNA sequence: TGTGCCAGCAGAGAGTTTCCCGGACAGGGCTATGGCTACACCTTC. This translates into CASREFPGQGYGYTF.

This chain uses TRBV4-3 with TRBJ2-1, with 12 bases fitting TRBD2. Germline CDR1 reads LGHNA; CDR2 reads YSLEER. CDR3 length equals 18 residues. After removal of 7 bases from V and 4 bases from J, the junction contained 14 bases not matched to a gene. The CDR3 DNA sequence: TGCGCCAGCACGAAACTAGCGGGAGGTCCTGCCCCATACAATGAGCAGTTCTTC. Its translation is CASTKLAGGPAPYNEQFF.

The chain uses TRBV7-6 and TRBJ2-2; D not certain. The CDR3 contains 14 residues. The ends were cut back, 1 base at V and 4 bases at J, with 7 bases in the middle. CDR1 is SGHVS and CDR2 is FNYEAQ in the germline V gene. CDR3 residues: CASSLVSGTGELFF. The CDR3 coding sequence is TGTGCCAGCAGCTTAGTATCGGGCACCGGGGAGCTGTTTTTT.

This clone was observed a few times. This chain connects TRBV7-9 to TRBJ1-1; the match to TRBD1 covers 8 bases. CDR1 SEHNR and CDR2 FQNEAQ come from the germline V gene (reference sequence). The ends lost 5 bases at V and 0 bases at J; junction bases unmatched: 5. The CDR3 extends over 15 amino acids. The CDR3 DNA is TGTGCCAGCAGCCCCCAGGGGGCCCTGAACACTGAAGCTTTCTTT. Amino acids: CASSPQGALNTEAFF.